A single sample gave rise to the 26 T cell receptor beta chains below, sequenced in a study of cytomegalovirus exposure and HLA in healthy donors (dated by TCRdb to 2017 to 2019). The method was the immunoSEQ multiplex PCR assay. TCRdb took over this immuneACCESS table, retaining in-frame rearrangements with V and J assigned. Such tables are incomplete; in checked studies, under half of the missing clones stem from an unresolved V gene, and the remainder is unexplained. The sample table shows 170,000 or so clones, and about four fifths are seen once. The ten largest clones capture 2.8% of the sample. Sequenced sample: PBMCs. All receptors come from a woman aged 18-29 years in good health and CMV-seropositive.

V and J are TRBV23-1 and TRBJ1-2; no reliable D call. TRBV23-1 is given ORF status, its function remaining uncertain. This CDR3 contains 16 residues. V lost 0 bases to trimming and J lost 2 bases, with 13 bases between them. The DNA for the CDR3 is TGCGCCAGCAGTCAATCAACAGTAACGCTGAACTATGGCTACACCTTC. Its translation: CASSQSTVTLNYGYTF.

V is TRBV5-1 and J is TRBJ2-3; 9 bases are a match to TRBD2. This CDR3 contains 15 residues. CDR1 and CDR2 from the germline V gene are SGHRS and YFSETQ. Trimming took 5 bases from V and 5 from J; bases not matched to a gene: 9. DNA of the CDR3: TGCGCCAGCAGTTATAGCGGGGGTCGGGTAGATACGCAGTATTTT. This codes for CASSYSGGRVDTQYF.

The J gene is TRBJ2-3, the V gene TRBV9; TRBD1 might be the D (6 bases). This CDR3 contains 15 residues. Germline CDR1 SGDLS, CDR2 YYNGEE. With 2 bases removed from V and 2 bases from J, the gap between germline ends came to 12 bases. DNA for the CDR3: TGTGCCAGCAGCGTTCCGACAGGAAACACAGATACGCAGTATTTT. Its protein product is CASSVPTGNTDTQYF.

V usage is TRBV4-1 and J usage is TRBJ2-3; TRBD2 aligns across 10 bases. Germline V gene lookup returns CDR1 MGHRA and CDR2 YSYEKL. This CDR3 comprises 19 residues. The J segment lost 2 bases and the V segment lost 0 bases, leaving 11 bases of the junction unmatched. The DNA of the CDR3 is TGCGCCAGCAGCCAAGAACTGAGCGGGGGGGCTCTAAACACAGATACGCAGTATTTT. Encoded protein: CASSQELSGGALNTDTQYF.

The chain is built from TRBV5-1 and TRBJ2-7; no firm D call. The CDR3 spans 15 residues. The germline CDR1 and CDR2 sequences are SGHRS and YFSETQ. V was clipped by 0 bases and J by 0 bases, with 10 bases between them. In DNA, the CDR3 is TGCGCCAGCAGCTTGGCTCTAAAAAGCTCCTACGAGCAGTACTTC. It is translated as CASSLALKSSYEQYF.

The chain uses TRBV19 and TRBJ1-4, with D possibly being TRBD1 (5 bases). V was shortened by 1 base and J by 2 bases, with 8 bases between the two germline ends. The CDR3 covers 15 residues. CDR1 LNHDA and CDR2 SQIVND come from the germline V gene (reference sequence). CDR3 region: CASSIGGRTNEKLFF. Written as DNA, the CDR3 is TGTGCCAGTAGTATAGGGGGCCGCACTAATGAAAAACTGTTTTTT.

V is TRBV10-3 and J is TRBJ1-1; TRBD1 agrees at 7 bases. The CDR3 spans 13 residues. CDR1 is ENHRY, CDR2 SYGVKD, per germline. The J segment lost 11 bases and the V segment lost 9 bases, leaving 15 bases of the junction unmatched. This CDR3 reads CAIIPGTEVGAFF. CDR3 bases: TGTGCCATTATACCCGGGACAGAGGTTGGGGCTTTCTTT.

The chain recombines TRBV9 with TRBJ1-5; D perhaps matches TRBD1 (6 bases). The CDR3 totals 13 residues. Looked up from germline, CDR1 is SGDLS and CDR2 is YYNGEE. The V gene lost 10 bases and the J gene lost 0 bases, with 11 bases spanning the gap. The CDR3 DNA reads TGTGCCGCGAGGGGGTGTAGCAATCAGCCCCAGCATTTT. It codes for CAARGCSNQPQHF.

The V call is TRBV5-4, the J call TRBJ1-6; weak D call: TRBD1 (5 bases). CDR1 SGHNT and CDR2 YYREEE come from the germline V gene (reference sequence). Trimming pared 0 bases from V and 3 bases from J, leaving 13 bases between. The CDR3 extends over 17 amino acids. CDR3 sequence reads: CASSLVKGLLYNSPLHF. The DNA of the CDR3 is TGTGCCAGCAGCTTGGTCAAGGGACTCCTCTATAATTCACCCCTCCACTTT. Filled out from reference TRBV5-4 and TRBJ1-6, the complete variable domain reads ETGVTQSPTHLIKTRGQQVTLRCSSQSGHNTVSWYQQALGQGPQFIFQYYREEENGRGNFPPRFSGLQFPNYSSELNVNALELDDSALYLCASSLVKGLLYNSPLHFGNGTRLTVT.

This chain uses TRBV7-2 with TRBJ2-5, with TRBD2 matching over 16 bases. Germline V gene data show CDR1 as SGHTA and CDR2 as FQGNSA. The junction had 2 bases not matched to a gene; V was cut back by 5 bases and J by 5 bases. The CDR3 covers 15 residues. CDR3 DNA: TGTGCCAGCAGCCTGGGACTAGCGGGAGGGGAGACCCAGTACTTC. Translation: CASSLGLAGGETQYF. The full variable domain, completed using reference TRBV7-2 and TRBJ2-5, is GAGVSQSPSNKVTEKGKDVELRCDPISGHTALYWYRQSLGQGLEFLIYFQGNSAPDKSGLPSDRFSAERTGGSVSTLTIQRTQQEDSAVYLCASSLGLAGGETQYFGPGTRLLVL.

The rearrangement links TRBV2 to TRBJ2-1; no definite D call. V lost 2 bases and J lost 7, with 15 bases in between. This CDR3 is 15 amino acids long. Germline V gene sequence: CDR1 SNHLY, CDR2 FYNNEI. The CDR3 reads CASSESPGSPNEQFF. The CDR3 nucleotides read TGTGCCAGCAGTGAATCCCCAGGTTCTCCTAATGAGCAGTTCTTC.

The chain uses TRBV28 and TRBJ2-3; a weak D match, TRBD2 (5 bases). This CDR3 has 13 residues. The V end was cut by 6 bases, the J end by 3 bases, with 10 bases between. CDR1 and CDR2 from the germline V gene are MDHEN and SYDVKM. The CDR3 here is CASSGPGTDTQYF. For the CDR3, the DNA is TGTGCCAGCAGCGGCCCGGGGACAGATACGCAGTATTTT.

The V and J genes are TRBV7-3 and TRBJ2-7, with 7 bases aligning to TRBD2. Germline CDR1 is SGHTA and CDR2 is FQGTGA. The CDR3 covers 14 residues. Unmatched junction bases numbered 5, after V lost 5 bases and J lost 1 base. For the CDR3, the DNA is TGTGCCAGCAGCCCCGGGAGGTCATCCTACGAGCAGTACTTC. This gives the protein CASSPGRSSYEQYF.

This clone was counted a few times. This sequence joins TRBV5-1 and TRBJ1-2; 10 bases are shared with TRBD1. Germline CDR1 and CDR2: SGHRS and YFSETQ. This CDR3 is built from 14 residues. The ends lost 5 bases at V and 7 bases at J; junction bases unmatched: 8. For the CDR3, the DNA is TGCGCCAGCAGTGTGACAGGGGGCACCTCTGGCTACACCTTC. This gives the protein CASSVTGGTSGYTF.

The rearrangement uses TRBV2 and TRBJ2-5, with 8 bases that match TRBD2. The CDR3 sequence is 14 residues long. After removal of 8 bases from V and 2 bases from J, the junction contained 7 bases not matched to a gene. Germline-derived CDR1 and CDR2 are SNHLY and FYNNEI. CDR3 sequence reads: CASGVAGTQETQYF. The CDR3 DNA reads as TGTGCCAGCGGGGTAGCGGGGACACAAGAGACCCAGTACTTC.

V usage is TRBV2 and J usage is TRBJ2-7; TRBD2 matches 8 bases. Germline values: CDR1 SNHLY, CDR2 FYNNEI. The CDR3 is 15 amino acids. V shed 2 bases, J shed 6 bases, and the junction held 9 bases outside the gene matches. The CDR3 reads CASSEWRGETSEQYF. The CDR3 nucleotides read TGTGCCAGCAGTGAATGGCGGGGGGAGACTAGCGAGCAGTACTTC. The whole variable domain, filled in from reference TRBV2 and TRBJ2-7, reads EPEVTQTPSHQVTQMGQEVILRCVPISNHLYFYWYRQILGQKVEFLVSFYNNEISEKSEIFDDQFSVERPDGSNFTLKIRSTKLEDSAMYFCASSEWRGETSEQYFGPGTRLTVT.

The V and J genes are TRBV5-1 and TRBJ1-1; D remains unclear. Trimming shortened V by 5 bases and J by 1 base, and 15 bases separated the two germline ends. This CDR3 comprises 15 residues. Germline V gene sequence: CDR1 SGHRS, CDR2 YFSETQ. In DNA form, the CDR3 reads TGCGCCAGCAGTAGCGACGGGAGAACGAACACTGAAGCTTTCTTT. It specifies CASSSDGRTNTEAFF.

This chain uses TRBV5-1 with TRBJ2-3; 7 bases align to TRBD2. The CDR3 runs 15 residues. CDR1 is SGHRS and CDR2 is YFSETQ in the germline V gene. V lost 2 bases to trimming and J lost 2 bases; unmatched junction nucleotides: 5. CDR3 protein: CASSFQLAITDTQYF. CDR3 in DNA: TGCGCCAGCAGCTTTCAACTAGCGATCACAGATACGCAGTATTTT.

A few counts support this clone. This chain joins TRBV5-5 and TRBJ1-4, with TRBD1 matching over 7 bases. The CDR3 has 14 amino acids. V was pared by 4 bases and J by 5 bases, with 5 bases of the junction left unmatched. Germline CDR1 and CDR2: SGHKS and YYEKEE (reference sequence). CDR3 nucleotides: TGTGCCAGCAGCCCCTGGGACAGCAATGAAAAACTGTTTTTT. It encodes CASSPWDSNEKLFF.

The chain joins TRBV7-2 to TRBJ2-7; 8 bases are a match to TRBD2. V lost 5 bases to trimming and J lost 3 bases; unmatched junction nucleotides: 6. CDR3 length: 14 amino acids. The germline V gene encodes CDR1 SGHTA and CDR2 FQGNSA. The DNA of the CDR3 is TGTGCCAGCAGCCCGCCGGGGACTAGCTACGAGCAGTACTTC. Its protein product is CASSPPGTSYEQYF.

The rearrangement uses TRBV5-4 and TRBJ1-5, with 7 bases matching TRBD1. Germline CDR1 SGHNT, CDR2 YYREEE (reference sequence). There are 20 residues in the CDR3. V trimming: 7 bases; J trimming: 2 bases; junction bases outside the gene matches: 24. The chain's CDR3 is CASATPSLDRTSKGNQPQHF. The CDR3 DNA reads TGTGCCAGCGCCACGCCCTCTCTGGACAGGACCTCGAAGGGCAATCAGCCCCAGCATTTT. The full variable domain, with the rest looked up from reference TRBV5-4 and TRBJ1-5, is ETGVTQSPTHLIKTRGQQVTLRCSSQSGHNTVSWYQQALGQGPQFIFQYYREEENGRGNFPPRFSGLQFPNYSSELNVNALELDDSALYLCASATPSLDRTSKGNQPQHFGDGTRLSIL.

The chain carries TRBV6-1 and TRBJ2-3; no clear D gene. Germline V lookup: CDR1 MNHNS, CDR2 SASEGT. The CDR3 has 14 residues. With 1 base removed from V and 4 bases from J, the gap between germline ends came to 9 bases. The CDR3 DNA is TGTGCCAGCAGTGAAGATGTGTTCGCAGATACGCAGTATTTT. It specifies CASSEDVFADTQYF.

The count of this clone is one. The V call is TRBV7-9, the J call TRBJ2-7; 8 bases align to TRBD2. V gave up 9 bases and J gave up 0 bases; unmatched junction bases: 7. CDR3 length equals 14 residues. Germline values: CDR1 SEHNR, CDR2 FQNEAQ (reference sequence). In DNA form, the CDR3 reads TGTGCCAGTAAGATAGCGGGGAGCTCCTACGAGCAGTACTTC. Its protein product is CASKIAGSSYEQYF.

J is TRBJ1-1 and V is TRBV25-1; the D gene is possibly TRBD1 (6 bases). The CDR3 consists of 11 residues. From germline, CDR1 is MGHDK and CDR2 SYGVNS. Trimming left V 10 bases short and J 4 bases short, with 10 bases between. CDR3 bases: TGTGCCACCAGGGGAGGCACTGAAGCTTTCTTT. This sequence encodes CATRGGTEAFF.

This clone occurred a few times. V is TRBV5-4 and J is TRBJ1-6, with unresolved D. The germline V gene encodes CDR1 SGHNT and CDR2 YYREEE (reference sequence). The CDR3 extends over 14 amino acids. V lost 0 bases to trimming and J lost 7 bases, with 8 bases between them. This chain's CDR3 is CASSLEQTNSPLHF. The CDR3 nucleotides are TGTGCCAGCAGCTTGGAACAGACGAATTCACCCCTCCACTTT.

This clone has just one count. V gene TRBV5-6 combines with J gene TRBJ1-2; TRBD1 is a possible D gene (5 bases). V was trimmed by 0 bases and J by 6 bases, leaving 12 bases between them. The germline CDR1 and CDR2 sequences are SGHDT and YYEEEE. The CDR3 is 14 amino acids. The CDR3 nucleotides are TGTGCCAGCAGCTTGGCCGGGGGAAACCATGGCTACACCTTC. Residues: CASSLAGGNHGYTF.